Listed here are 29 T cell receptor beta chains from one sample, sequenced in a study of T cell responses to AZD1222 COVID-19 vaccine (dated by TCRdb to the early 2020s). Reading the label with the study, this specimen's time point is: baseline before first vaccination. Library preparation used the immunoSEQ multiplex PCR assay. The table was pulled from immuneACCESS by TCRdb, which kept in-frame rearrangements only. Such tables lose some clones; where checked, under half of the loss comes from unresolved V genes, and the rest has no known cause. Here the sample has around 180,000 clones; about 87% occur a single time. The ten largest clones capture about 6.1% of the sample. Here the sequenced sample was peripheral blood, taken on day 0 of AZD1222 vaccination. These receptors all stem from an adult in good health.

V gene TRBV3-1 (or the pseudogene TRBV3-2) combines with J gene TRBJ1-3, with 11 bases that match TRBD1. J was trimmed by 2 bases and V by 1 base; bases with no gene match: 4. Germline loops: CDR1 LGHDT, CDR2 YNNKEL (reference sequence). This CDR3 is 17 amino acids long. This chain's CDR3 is CASSQGPGQGAGNTIYF. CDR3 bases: TGTGCCAGCAGCCAAGGCCCGGGACAGGGGGCTGGAAACACCATATATTTT.

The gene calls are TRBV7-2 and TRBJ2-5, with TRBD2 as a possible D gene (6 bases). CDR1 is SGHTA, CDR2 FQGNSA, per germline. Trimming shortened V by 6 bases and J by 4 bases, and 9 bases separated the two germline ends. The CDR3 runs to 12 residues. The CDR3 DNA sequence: TGTGCCAGCAGACTGGAGGGAGAGACCCAGTACTTC. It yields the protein CASRLEGETQYF.

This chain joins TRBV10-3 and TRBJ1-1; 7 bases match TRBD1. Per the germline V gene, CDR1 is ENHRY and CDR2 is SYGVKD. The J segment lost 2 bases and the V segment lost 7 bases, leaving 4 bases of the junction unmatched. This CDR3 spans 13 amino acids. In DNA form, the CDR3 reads TGTGCCATCACCGGGACAGTTAACACTGAAGCTTTCTTT. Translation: CAITGTVNTEAFF.

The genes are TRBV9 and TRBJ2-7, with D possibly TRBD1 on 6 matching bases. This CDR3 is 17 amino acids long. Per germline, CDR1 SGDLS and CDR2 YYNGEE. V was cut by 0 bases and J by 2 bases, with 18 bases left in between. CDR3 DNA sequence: TGTGCCAGCAGCGTAGAAGACTGGCCGGGACAAGCCTACGAGCAGTACTTC. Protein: CASSVEDWPGQAYEQYF.

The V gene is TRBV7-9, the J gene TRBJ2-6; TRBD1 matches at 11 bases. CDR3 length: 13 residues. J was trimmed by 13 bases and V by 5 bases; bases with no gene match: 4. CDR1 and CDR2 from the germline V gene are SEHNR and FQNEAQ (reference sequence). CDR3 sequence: CASSPGQGGVLTF. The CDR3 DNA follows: TGTGCCAGCAGCCCGGGACAGGGGGGAGTCCTGACTTTC.

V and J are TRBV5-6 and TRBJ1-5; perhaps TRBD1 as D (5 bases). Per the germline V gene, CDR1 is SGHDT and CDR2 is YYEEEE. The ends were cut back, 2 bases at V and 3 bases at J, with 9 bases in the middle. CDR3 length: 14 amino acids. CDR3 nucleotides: TGTGCCAGCAGCTTATGGGGGGACAATCAGCCCCAGCATTTT. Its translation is CASSLWGDNQPQHF. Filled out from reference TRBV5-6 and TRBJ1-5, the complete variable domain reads DAGVTQSPTHLIKTRGQQVTLRCSPKSGHDTVSWYQQALGQGPQFIFQYYEEEERQRGNFPDRFSGHQFPNYSSELNVNALLLGDSALYLCASSLWGDNQPQHFGDGTRLSIL.

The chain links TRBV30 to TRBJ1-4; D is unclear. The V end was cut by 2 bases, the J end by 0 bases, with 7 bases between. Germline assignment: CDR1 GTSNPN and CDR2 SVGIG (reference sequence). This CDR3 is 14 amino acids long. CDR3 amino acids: CAWSFGSTNEKLFF. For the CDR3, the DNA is TGTGCCTGGAGTTTCGGATCAACTAATGAAAAACTGTTTTTT.

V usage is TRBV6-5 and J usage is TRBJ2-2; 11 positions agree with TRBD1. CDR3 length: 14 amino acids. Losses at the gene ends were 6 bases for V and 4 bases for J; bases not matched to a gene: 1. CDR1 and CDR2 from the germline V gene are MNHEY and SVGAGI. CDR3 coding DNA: TGTGCCAGCAGAGGGACAGGGGGCACCGGGGAGCTGTTTTTT. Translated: CASRGTGGTGELFF.

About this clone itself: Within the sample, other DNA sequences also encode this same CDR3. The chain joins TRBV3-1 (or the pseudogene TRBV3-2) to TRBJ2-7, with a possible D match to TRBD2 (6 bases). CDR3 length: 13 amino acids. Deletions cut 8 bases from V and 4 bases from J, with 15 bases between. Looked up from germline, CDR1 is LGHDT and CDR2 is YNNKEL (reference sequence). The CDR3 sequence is CASERAGGYEQYF. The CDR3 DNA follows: TGTGCCAGCGAACGGGCAGGAGGGTACGAGCAGTACTTC.

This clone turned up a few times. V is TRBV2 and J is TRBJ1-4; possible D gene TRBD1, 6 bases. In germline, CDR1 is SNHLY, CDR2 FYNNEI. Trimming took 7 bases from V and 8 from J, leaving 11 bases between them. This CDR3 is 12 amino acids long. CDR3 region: CASTRTAEKLFF. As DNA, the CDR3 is TGTGCCAGCACGAGGACAGCAGAAAAACTGTTTTTT.

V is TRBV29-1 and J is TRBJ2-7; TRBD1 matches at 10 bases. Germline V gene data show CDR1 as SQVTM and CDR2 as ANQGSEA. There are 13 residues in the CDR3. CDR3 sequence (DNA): TGCAGTGTGGGACAGGGGACTTCCTACGAGCAGTACTTC. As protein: CSVGQGTSYEQYF.

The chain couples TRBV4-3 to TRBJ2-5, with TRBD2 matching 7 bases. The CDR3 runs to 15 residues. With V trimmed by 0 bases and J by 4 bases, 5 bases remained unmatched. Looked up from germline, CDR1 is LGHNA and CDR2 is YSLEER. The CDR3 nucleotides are TGCGCCAGCAGCCAAGAGGTCAGGGAGGGAGAGACCCAGTACTTC. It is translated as CASSQEVREGETQYF.

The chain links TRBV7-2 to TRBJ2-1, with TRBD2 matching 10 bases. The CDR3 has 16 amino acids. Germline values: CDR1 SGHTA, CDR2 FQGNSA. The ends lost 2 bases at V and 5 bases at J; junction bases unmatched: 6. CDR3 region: CASSLQVLAGDNEQFF. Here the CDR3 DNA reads TGTGCCAGCAGCTTACAAGTGCTAGCGGGAGACAATGAGCAGTTCTTC.

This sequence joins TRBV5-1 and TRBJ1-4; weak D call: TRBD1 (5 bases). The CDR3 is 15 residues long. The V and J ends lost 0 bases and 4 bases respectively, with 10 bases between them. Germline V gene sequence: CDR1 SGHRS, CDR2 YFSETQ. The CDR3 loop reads CASSLGTSRNEKLFF. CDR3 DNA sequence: TGCGCCAGCAGCTTGGGGACATCGCGTAATGAAAAACTGTTTTTT.

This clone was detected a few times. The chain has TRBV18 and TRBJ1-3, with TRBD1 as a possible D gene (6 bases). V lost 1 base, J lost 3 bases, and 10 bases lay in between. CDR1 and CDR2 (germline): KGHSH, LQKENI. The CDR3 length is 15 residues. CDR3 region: CASSPLTGGGNTIYF. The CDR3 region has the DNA TGTGCCAGCTCACCACTGACAGGTGGTGGAAACACCATATATTTT.

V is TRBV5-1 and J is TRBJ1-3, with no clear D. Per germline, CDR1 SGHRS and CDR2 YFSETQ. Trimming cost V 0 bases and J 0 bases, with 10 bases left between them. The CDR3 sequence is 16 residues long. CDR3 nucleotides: TGCGCCAGCAGCTTGGCCGGGTCCGGCTCTGGAAACACCATATATTTT. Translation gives CASSLAGSGSGNTIYF.

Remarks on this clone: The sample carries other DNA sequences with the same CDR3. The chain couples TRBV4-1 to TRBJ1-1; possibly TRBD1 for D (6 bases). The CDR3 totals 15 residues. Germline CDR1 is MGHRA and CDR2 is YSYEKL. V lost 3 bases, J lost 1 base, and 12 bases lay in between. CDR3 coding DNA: TGCGCCAGCAGCCACTCGACAGGTGGGAACACTGAAGCTTTCTTT. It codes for CASSHSTGGNTEAFF.

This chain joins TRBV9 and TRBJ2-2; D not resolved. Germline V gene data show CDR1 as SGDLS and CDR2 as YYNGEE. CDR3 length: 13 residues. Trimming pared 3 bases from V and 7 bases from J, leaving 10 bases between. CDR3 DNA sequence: TGTGCCAGCAGCGCTCGAATGGACGGGGAGCTGTTTTTT. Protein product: CASSARMDGELFF.

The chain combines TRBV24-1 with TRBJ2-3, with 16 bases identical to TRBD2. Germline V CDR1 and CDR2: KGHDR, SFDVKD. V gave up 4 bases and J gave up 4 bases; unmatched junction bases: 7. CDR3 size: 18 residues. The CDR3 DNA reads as TGTGCCACCAGTGACGCGGGACTAGCGGGAGGGTGGCCAGATACGCAGTATTTT. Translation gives CATSDAGLAGGWPDTQYF.

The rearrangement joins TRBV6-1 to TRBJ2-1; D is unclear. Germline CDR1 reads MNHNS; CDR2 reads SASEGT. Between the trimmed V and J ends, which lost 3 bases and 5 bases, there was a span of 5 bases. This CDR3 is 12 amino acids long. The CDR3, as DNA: TGTGCCAGCAGTGACGCCCACAATGAGCAGTTCTTC. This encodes CASSDAHNEQFF.

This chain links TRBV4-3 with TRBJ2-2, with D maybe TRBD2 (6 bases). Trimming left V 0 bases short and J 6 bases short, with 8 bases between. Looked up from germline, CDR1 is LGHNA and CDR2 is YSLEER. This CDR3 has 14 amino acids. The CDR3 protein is CASSQEPGAGELFF. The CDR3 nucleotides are TGCGCCAGCAGCCAAGAGCCGGGGGCCGGGGAGCTGTTTTTT.

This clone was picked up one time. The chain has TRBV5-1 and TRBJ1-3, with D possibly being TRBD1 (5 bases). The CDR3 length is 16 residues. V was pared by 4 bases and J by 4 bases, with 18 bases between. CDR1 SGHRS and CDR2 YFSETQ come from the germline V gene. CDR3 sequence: CASSVSRVEGGNTIYF. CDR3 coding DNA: TGCGCCAGCAGCGTGTCACGGGTAGAGGGGGGAAACACCATATATTTT.

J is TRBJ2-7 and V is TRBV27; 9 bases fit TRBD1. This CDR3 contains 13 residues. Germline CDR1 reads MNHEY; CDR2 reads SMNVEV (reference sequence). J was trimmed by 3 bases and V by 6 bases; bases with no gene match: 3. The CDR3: CASRGQGRYEQYF. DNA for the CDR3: TGTGCCAGCAGAGGACAGGGGCGCTACGAGCAGTACTTC.

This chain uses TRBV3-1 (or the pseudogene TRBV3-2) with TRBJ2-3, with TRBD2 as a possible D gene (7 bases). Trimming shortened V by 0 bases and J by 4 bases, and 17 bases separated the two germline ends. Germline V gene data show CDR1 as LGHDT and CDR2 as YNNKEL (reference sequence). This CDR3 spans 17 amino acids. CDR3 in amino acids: CASSQESQAGASDTQYF. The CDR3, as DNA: TGTGCCAGCAGCCAAGAATCACAGGCGGGGGCCTCAGATACGCAGTATTTT.

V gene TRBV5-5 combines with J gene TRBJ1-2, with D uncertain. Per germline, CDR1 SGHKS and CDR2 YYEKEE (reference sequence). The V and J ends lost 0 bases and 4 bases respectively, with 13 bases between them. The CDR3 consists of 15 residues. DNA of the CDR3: TGTGCCAGCAGCTTGGATTCAGGAAAGGGCTATGGCTACACCTTC. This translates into CASSLDSGKGYGYTF.

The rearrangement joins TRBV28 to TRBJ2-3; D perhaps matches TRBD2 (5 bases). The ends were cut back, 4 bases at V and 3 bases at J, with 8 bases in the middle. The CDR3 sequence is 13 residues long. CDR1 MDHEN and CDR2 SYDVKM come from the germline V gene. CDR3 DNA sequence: TGTGCCAGCAGTTCCGGGGTGACAGATACGCAGTATTTT. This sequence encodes CASSSGVTDTQYF.

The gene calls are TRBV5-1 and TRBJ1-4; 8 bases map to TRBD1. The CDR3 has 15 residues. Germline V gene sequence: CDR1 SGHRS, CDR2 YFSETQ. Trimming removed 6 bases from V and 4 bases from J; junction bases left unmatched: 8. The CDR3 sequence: CASTSGTGLNEKLFF. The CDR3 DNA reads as TGCGCCAGCACCAGTGGGACAGGACTTAATGAAAAACTGTTTTTT.

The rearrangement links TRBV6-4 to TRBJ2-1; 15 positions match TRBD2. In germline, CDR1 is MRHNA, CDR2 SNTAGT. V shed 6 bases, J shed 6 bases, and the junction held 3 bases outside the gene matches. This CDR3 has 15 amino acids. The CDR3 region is CASRGLAGGFNEQFF. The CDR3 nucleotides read TGTGCCAGCAGAGGACTAGCGGGAGGGTTCAATGAGCAGTTCTTC.

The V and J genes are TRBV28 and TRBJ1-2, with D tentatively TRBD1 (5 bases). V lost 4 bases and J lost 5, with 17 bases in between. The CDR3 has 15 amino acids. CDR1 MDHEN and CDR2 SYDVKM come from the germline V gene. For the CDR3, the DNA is TGTGCCAGCAGTTCACCGGGACGGAGTATGTATGGCTACACCTTC. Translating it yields CASSSPGRSMYGYTF.